This is a list of T cell receptor beta chains from one sample in a study of technical replicates of blood from a few donors. Clones were sequenced by immunoSEQ multiplex PCR, and TCRdb holds only the in-frame ones, with some missing. The sample carries tens of thousands of clones, 90% recorded once. Sequencing was carried out using PBMCs. The receptor source for this set is a human donor in good health. Some clones in this sample may be carry-over from other donors' samples. CDR3s include the opening cysteine and the closing phenylalanine or tryptophan. D genes are given only for firm matches. Rows may omit the clone size; those that give it use once, few, many or a size class.

TRBJ2-7 | - | TRBV29-1 | TRBD2 | CSVKGLANYEQYF | TGCAGCGTGAAGGGACTAGCCAATTACGAGCAGTACTTC
TRBJ1-5 | - | TRBV6-5 | - | CASSPQGPAQPQHF | TGTGCCAGCAGTCCCCAGGGGCCGGCTCAGCCCCAGCATTTT
TRBJ2-3 | - | TRBV9 | TRBD2 | CASSPMTSGFDTQYF | TGTGCCAGCAGCCCTATGACTAGCGGGTTCGATACGCAGTATTTT
TRBJ2-5 | - | TRBV5-4 | TRBD2 | CASSLAGASGGQETQYF | TGTGCCAGCAGCTTGGCCGGGGCTAGCGGGGGCCAAGAGACCCAGTACTTC
TRBJ1-1 | once | TRBV9 | - | CASSAWRDSTEAFF | TGTGCCAGCAGCGCCTGGAGGGATAGCACTGAAGCTTTCTTT
TRBJ2-3 | - | TRBV21-1 | - | CASSKALAGGPITQYF | TGTGCCAGCAGCAAAGCGCTAGCGGGGGGGCCCATTACGCAGTATTTT
TRBJ2-2 | - | TRBV27 | - | CASTRREATGELFF | TGTGCCAGCACCCGGAGAGAGGCCACCGGGGAGCTGTTTTTT
TRBJ1-2 | - | TRBV6-1 | - | CASSETNSNYGYTF | TGTGCCAGCAGTGAAACGAACAGTAACTATGGCTACACCTTC
TRBJ2-2 | - | TRBV29-1 | - | CSVQAVQNTGELFF | TGCAGCGTCCAGGCAGTACAAAACACCGGGGAGCTGTTTTTT
TRBJ1-5 | - | TRBV6-5 | - | CASRRAYSNQPQHF | TGTGCCAGCAGACGCGCTTATAGCAATCAGCCCCAGCATTTT
TRBJ1-5 | - | TRBV6-5 | - | CASSYSIRGQPQHF | TGTGCCAGCAGTTACTCGATTCGAGGTCAGCCCCAGCATTTT
TRBJ1-6 | once | TRBV18 | - | CASSIGSYNSPLHF | TGTGCCAGCTCAATCGGTTCCTATAATTCACCCCTCCACTTT
TRBJ2-7 | - | TRBV6-1 | TRBD2 | CASRIAGDLYEQYF | TGTGCCAGCAGAATAGCGGGAGACCTATACGAGCAGTACTTC
TRBJ1-1 | - | TRBV14 | - | CASSQDTGGTEAFF | TGTGCCAGCAGCCAAGATACCGGGGGCACTGAAGCTTTCTTT
TRBJ1-5 | - | TRBV6-5 | - | CASSTLGGGNQPQHF | TGTGCCAGCAGCACCCTCGGGGGAGGCAATCAGCCCCAGCATTTT
TRBJ2-3 | - | TRBV6-4 | TRBD2 | CASSPESGGSSDTQYF | TGTGCCAGCAGTCCCGAAAGCGGGGGTTCCTCAGATACGCAGTATTTT
TRBJ2-5 | once | TRBV29-1 | TRBD2 | CSVVGTSGPYQETQYF | TGCAGCGTTGTTGGGACTAGCGGTCCGTACCAAGAGACCCAGTACTTC
TRBJ2-1 | - | TRBV7-3 | TRBD2 | CASSPSQRGGYHEQFF | TGTGCCAGCAGCCCCTCCCAGCGGGGGGGTTACCATGAGCAGTTCTTC
TRBJ1-2 | - | TRBV5-1 | TRBD1 | CASSLQGDIANYGYTF | TGCGCCAGCAGCTTACAGGGGGATATCGCTAACTATGGCTACACCTTC
TRBJ2-7 | - | TRBV4-3 | - | CASSQGRGGYEQYF | TGCGCCAGCAGCCAAGGCAGGGGAGGGTACGAGCAGTACTTC
TRBJ1-5 | - | TRBV19 | TRBD1 | CASSIARTGNQPQHF | TGTGCCAGTAGTATAGCCCGGACAGGGAATCAGCCCCAGCATTTT
TRBJ2-1 | - | TRBV6-5 | TRBD2 | CASSYTGTTGLGEQFF | TGTGCCAGCAGTTACACCGGGACTACGGGGCTTGGTGAGCAGTTCTTC
TRBJ2-6 | - | TRBV5-5 | TRBD1 | CASSLDDRDVLSGANVLTF | TGTGCCAGCAGCTTGGATGACAGGGATGTACTCTCTGGGGCCAACGTCCTGACTTTC
TRBJ2-1 | once | TRBV27 | - | CASRAGGIYNEQFF | TGTGCCAGCAGAGCGGGCGGGATTTACAATGAGCAGTTCTTC
TRBJ1-2 | once | TRBV6-6 | - | CASRGGPDGYTF | TGTGCCAGCAGGGGGGGACCGGATGGCTACACCTTC
TRBJ2-5 | - | TRBV30 | - | CAWSVRLKETQYF | TGTGCCTGGAGTGTCAGGCTAAAAGAGACCCAGTACTTC
TRBJ2-3 | once | TRBV5-1 | TRBD2 | CASSLWRGGVYTQYF | TGCGCCAGCAGCTTATGGCGGGGGGGAGTTTATACGCAGTATTTT
TRBJ1-4 | once | TRBV4-1 | - | CASSQPGALNEKLFF | TGCGCCAGCAGCCAGCCGGGAGCCCTTAATGAAAAACTGTTTTTT
TRBJ1-4 | - | TRBV4-1 | - | CASSQSPGKNEKLFF | TGCGCCAGCAGCCAATCCCCCGGGAAGAATGAAAAACTGTTTTTT